This T cell receptor (beta chain) stems from a study of T cells in Graves' hyperthyroidism and ophthalmopathy. This clonotype was seen at least ten times. Amplified TCR beta CDR3 regions derived from RNA transcripts. An initial round of RT-PCR targeting the TCR CDR3 relied on the HTBI primer set. Each CDR3 protein gets one entry after TCRdb re-called the multiplex PCR reads with MiXCR. This sample has around 400,000 distinct CDR3 sequences, with approximately 14% found just once. This CDR3 is built from 16 residues. Germline V lookup: CDR1 PRHDT, CDR2 FYEKMQ (reference sequence). Losses at the gene ends were 5 bases for V and 4 bases for J; bases not matched to a gene: 9.

The sample comprised blood. V and J are TRBV13 and TRBJ2-5; 11 nucleotides match TRBD2. This sequence was found in a woman aged 18-35 years with Graves' hyperthyroidism that later progressed to Graves' ophthalmopathy. The CDR3 nucleotides are TGTGCCAGCAGCGCACTACTAGCGGGAGAGGGAGAGACCCAGTACTTC. It codes for CASSALLAGEGETQYF.